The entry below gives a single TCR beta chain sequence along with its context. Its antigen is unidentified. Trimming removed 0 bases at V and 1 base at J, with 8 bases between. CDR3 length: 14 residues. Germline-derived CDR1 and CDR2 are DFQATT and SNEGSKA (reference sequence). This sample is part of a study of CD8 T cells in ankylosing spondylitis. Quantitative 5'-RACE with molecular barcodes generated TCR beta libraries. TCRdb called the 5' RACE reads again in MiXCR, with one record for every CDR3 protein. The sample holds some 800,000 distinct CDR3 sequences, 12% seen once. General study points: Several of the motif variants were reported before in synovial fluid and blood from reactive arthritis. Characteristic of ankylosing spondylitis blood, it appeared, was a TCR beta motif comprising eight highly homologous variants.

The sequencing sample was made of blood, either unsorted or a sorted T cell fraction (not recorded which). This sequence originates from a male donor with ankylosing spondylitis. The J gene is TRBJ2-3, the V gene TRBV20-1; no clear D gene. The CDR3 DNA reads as TGCAGTGCTAGAGATGATGGAGGCACAGATACGCAGTATTTT. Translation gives CSARDDGGTDTQYF.